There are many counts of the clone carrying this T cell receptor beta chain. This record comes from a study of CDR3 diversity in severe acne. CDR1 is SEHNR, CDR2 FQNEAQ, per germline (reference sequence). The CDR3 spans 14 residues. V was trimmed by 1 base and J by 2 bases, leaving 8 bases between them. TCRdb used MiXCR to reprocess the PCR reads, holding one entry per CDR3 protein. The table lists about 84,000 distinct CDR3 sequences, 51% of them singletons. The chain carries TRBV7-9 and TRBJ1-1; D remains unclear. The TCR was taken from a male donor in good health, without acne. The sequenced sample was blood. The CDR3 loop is CASSLVGFNTEAFF. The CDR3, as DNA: TGTGCCAGCAGCTTAGTAGGGTTTAACACTGAAGCTTTCTTT. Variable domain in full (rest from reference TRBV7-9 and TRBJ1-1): DTGVSQNPRHKITKRGQNVTFRCDPISEHNRLYWYRQTLGQGPEFLTYFQNEAQLEKSRLLSDRFSAERPKGSFSTLEIQRTEQGDSAMYLCASSLVGFNTEAFFGQGTRLTVV.